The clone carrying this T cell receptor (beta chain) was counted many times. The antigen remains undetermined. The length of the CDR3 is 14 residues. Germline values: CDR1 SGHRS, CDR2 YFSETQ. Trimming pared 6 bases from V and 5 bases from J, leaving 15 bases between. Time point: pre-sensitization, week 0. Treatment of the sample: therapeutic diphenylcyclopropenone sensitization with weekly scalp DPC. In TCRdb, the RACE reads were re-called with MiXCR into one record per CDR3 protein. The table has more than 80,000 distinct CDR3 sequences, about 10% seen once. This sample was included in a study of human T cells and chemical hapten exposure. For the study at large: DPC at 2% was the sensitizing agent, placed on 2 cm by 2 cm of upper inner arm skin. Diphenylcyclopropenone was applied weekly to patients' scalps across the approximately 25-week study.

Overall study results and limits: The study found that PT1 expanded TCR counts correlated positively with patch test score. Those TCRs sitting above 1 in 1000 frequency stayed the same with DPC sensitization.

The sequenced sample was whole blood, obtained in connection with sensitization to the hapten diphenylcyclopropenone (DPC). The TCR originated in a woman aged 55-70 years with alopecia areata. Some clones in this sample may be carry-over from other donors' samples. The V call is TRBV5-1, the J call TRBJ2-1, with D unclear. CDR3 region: CASILNFRDNEQFF. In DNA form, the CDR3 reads TGCGCCAGCATCTTAAACTTCCGGGACAATGAGCAGTTCTTC. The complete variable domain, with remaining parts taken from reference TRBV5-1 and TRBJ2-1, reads KAGVTQTPRYLIKTRGQQVTLSCSPISGHRSVSWYQQTPGQGLQFLFEYFSETQRNKGNFPGRFSGRQFSNSRSEMNVSTLELGDSALYLCASILNFRDNEQFFGPGTRLTVL.